In its sample, the clone carrying this T cell receptor (beta chain) was seen a few times. Antigen specificity is unknown. Sequenced by immunoSEQ multiplex PCR; TCRdb stores in-frame clones only, minus some. Of around 250,000 clones listed, approximately 95% are singletons. The sample comes from a study of T cell responses to AZD1222 COVID-19 vaccine. Study-level findings and limits: Increased Spike-specific TCR breadth and depth were observed after two AZD1222 doses. At 160-218 and 743-854, vaccine-associated CD4 TCRs were dominant, and they spanned spike. Repertoire sampling happened only post peak T cell response.

Germline V gives CDR1 LNHDA, CDR2 SQIVND (reference sequence). V was shortened by 6 bases and J by 3 bases, with 17 bases between the two germline ends. This CDR3 is built from 16 residues. This receptor was taken from an adult in good health. This sample comprised peripheral blood, obtained on day 0 of AZD1222 vaccination. This sequence joins TRBV19 and TRBJ1-4, with D tentatively TRBD1 (5 bases). Here the CDR3 reads CASSRGGWEANEKLFF. As DNA, the CDR3 is TGTGCCAGTAGCCGCGGGGGATGGGAAGCTAATGAAAAACTGTTTTTT.